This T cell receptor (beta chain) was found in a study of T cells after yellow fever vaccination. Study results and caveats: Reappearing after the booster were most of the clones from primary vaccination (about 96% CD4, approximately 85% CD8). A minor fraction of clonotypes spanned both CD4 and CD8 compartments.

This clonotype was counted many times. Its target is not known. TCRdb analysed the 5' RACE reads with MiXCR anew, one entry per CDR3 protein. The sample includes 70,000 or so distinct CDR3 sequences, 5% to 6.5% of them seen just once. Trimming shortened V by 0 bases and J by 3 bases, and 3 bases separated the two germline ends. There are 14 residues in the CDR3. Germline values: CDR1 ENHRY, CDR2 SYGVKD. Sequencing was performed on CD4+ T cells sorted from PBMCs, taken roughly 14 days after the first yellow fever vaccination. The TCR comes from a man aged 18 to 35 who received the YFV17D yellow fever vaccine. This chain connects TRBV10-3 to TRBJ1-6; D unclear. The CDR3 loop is CAISESGYNSPLHF. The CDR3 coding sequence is TGTGCCATCAGTGAGTCCGGCTATAATTCACCCCTCCACTTT.